Below, one TCR beta chain is given with its context. Its antigen is still unknown. Primers included in the PCR were 60 Vbeta and 13 Jbeta primers. Measured with immunoSEQ multiplex PCR; TCRdb has only the in-frame clones, and not every one. The sample consists of 75,000 to 90,000 clones, around 77% of them appearing once. The J segment lost 7 bases and the V segment lost 5 bases, leaving 6 bases of the junction unmatched. The CDR3 runs to 14 residues. Per the germline V gene, CDR1 is SGHNT and CDR2 is YENEEA. The sample belongs to a study of cytomegalovirus exposure and HLA in healthy donors. Overall study: Sequencing of some 200 million T cells in an earlier analysis found under 120 million unique TCR beta sequences. Ancestry clustering placed 81% of around 400 genotyped donors in the Caucasian-associated cluster. Whole-study findings and limits: A later analysis linked 15,000 to 20,000 TCR beta sequences to HLA alleles at 0.05 false discovery rate. It was only CMV serostatus that was available as immune exposure information.

V gene TRBV11-3 combines with J gene TRBJ2-1, with 9 bases aligning to TRBD1. This receptor was taken from a man between 45 and 60 years old in good health and CMV-seronegative. The sample taken for sequencing was PBMCs. The CDR3 loop is CASSPGQGFNEQFF. CDR3 DNA sequence: TGTGCCAGCAGCCCGGGACAGGGTTTTAATGAGCAGTTCTTC.